The 21 T cell receptor beta chains given below trace back to one sample, sequenced in a study of blood T cell repertoires in COVID-19. Clones were sequenced by immunoSEQ multiplex PCR, and TCRdb holds only the in-frame ones, with some missing. Of over 150,000 clones listed, approximately 87% are singletons. The sequenced sample consisted of peripheral blood. The source of these receptors is a woman aged 70-85 years with COVID-19, enrolled during active disease.

The rearrangement links TRBV7-9 to TRBJ2-1; unclear D gene. This CDR3 has 15 residues. Per germline, CDR1 SEHNR and CDR2 FQNEAQ (reference sequence). V was cut by 5 bases and J by 0 bases, with 11 bases left in between. In nucleotides, the CDR3 is TGTGCCAGCAGCCAGCAGGCACTCTCCTACAATGAGCAGTTCTTC. As protein: CASSQQALSYNEQFF.

This chain links TRBV10-3 with TRBJ2-1; D gene ambiguous. Looked up from germline, CDR1 is ENHRY and CDR2 is SYGVKD. Trimming left V 4 bases short and J 7 bases short, with 8 bases between. CDR3 length: 12 residues. The CDR3 DNA reads TGTGCCATCAGTGGTTTAGAAAATGAGCAGTTCTTC. The encoded protein is CAISGLENEQFF.

The genes are TRBV7-9 and TRBJ1-4; D unresolved. Germline loops: CDR1 SEHNR, CDR2 FQNEAQ (reference sequence). This CDR3 has 16 residues. Trimming removed 5 bases at V and 6 bases at J, with 19 bases between. The CDR3 nucleotides are TGTGCCAGCAGCAAAGAGCCTGGGCCCCCCTATGAAAAACTGTTTTTT. This codes for CASSKEPGPPYEKLFF. Full variable domain (missing parts from reference TRBV7-9 and TRBJ1-4): DTGVSQNPRHKITKRGQNVTFRCDPISEHNRLYWYRQTLGQGPEFLTYFQNEAQLEKSRLLSDRFSAERPKGSFSTLEIQRTEQGDSAMYLCASSKEPGPPYEKLFFGSGTQLSVL.

The chain joins TRBV9 to TRBJ2-1; 8 bases are shared with TRBD2. This CDR3 comprises 15 residues. J was trimmed by 8 bases and V by 0 bases; bases with no gene match: 7. Looked up from germline, CDR1 is SGDLS and CDR2 is YYNGEE. The CDR3 sequence: CASSVAGGAGDEQFF. CDR3 DNA sequence: TGTGCCAGCAGCGTAGCGGGGGGGGCGGGAGATGAGCAGTTCTTC.

The chain carries TRBV6-4 and TRBJ2-2; 7 bases are shared with TRBD1. The germline V gene has CDR1 MRHNA and CDR2 SNTAGT. The CDR3 spans 16 residues. V shed 0 bases and J 4 bases; nucleotides not matched to a gene: 5. This chain's CDR3 is CASSDSRQGSTGELFF. CDR3 sequence (DNA): TGTGCCAGCAGTGACTCACGACAGGGTAGCACCGGGGAGCTGTTTTTT.

The chain is built from TRBV7-2 and TRBJ1-4; 8 bases map to TRBD1. Losses at the gene ends were 5 bases for V and 3 bases for J; bases not matched to a gene: 11. The CDR3 extends over 17 amino acids. The germline CDR1 and CDR2 sequences are SGHTA and FQGNSA. The DNA for the CDR3 is TGTGCCAGCAGCCTGGGCGTCGACAGGGGATCTAATGAAAAACTGTTTTTT. It is translated as CASSLGVDRGSNEKLFF.

This chain connects TRBV9 to TRBJ1-6; D call uncertain. This CDR3 region has 13 residues. The V and J ends lost 4 bases and 9 bases respectively, with 11 bases between them. Germline CDR1 is SGDLS and CDR2 is YYNGEE. CDR3 amino acids: CASSIKSGSPLHF. CDR3 DNA sequence: TGTGCCAGCAGCATTAAATCCGGTTCACCCCTCCACTTT.

The chain links TRBV18 to TRBJ1-1; a possible D gene is TRBD1 (5 bases). V was pared by 3 bases and J by 6 bases, with 11 bases between. The CDR3 covers 13 residues. Germline V gives CDR1 KGHSH, CDR2 LQKENI. CDR3 protein: CASSPDRPPEAFF. For the CDR3, the DNA is TGTGCCAGCTCACCTGACAGACCTCCTGAAGCTTTCTTT.

The sample holds a few counts of this clone. The chain employs TRBV6-5 and TRBJ1-1, with TRBD1 as a possible D gene (5 bases). The CDR3 contains 13 residues. Trimming took 8 bases from V and 6 from J, leaving 16 bases between them. Germline CDR1 and CDR2: MNHEY and SVGAGI. The CDR3 loop is CASSRGVDAEAFF. CDR3 DNA: TGTGCCAGCTCCCGGGGGGTTGACGCTGAAGCTTTCTTT.

This sequence joins TRBV3-1 (or the pseudogene TRBV3-2) and TRBJ2-3; 8 bases align to TRBD1. After removal of 6 bases from V and 0 bases from J, the junction contained 5 bases not matched to a gene. This CDR3 is 15 amino acids long. Germline V lookup: CDR1 LGHDT, CDR2 YNNKEL (reference sequence). In nucleotides, the CDR3 is TGTGCCAGCAGGGGGACAGGTTCTAGCACAGATACGCAGTATTTT. Residues: CASRGTGSSTDTQYF.

The V and J genes are TRBV5-4 and TRBJ2-3; D is perhaps TRBD2 (6 bases). Trimming removed 4 bases from V and 4 bases from J, with 10 bases in between. This CDR3 has 13 amino acids. Germline CDR1 SGHNT, CDR2 YYREEE (reference sequence). As DNA, the CDR3 is TGTGCCAGCAGCCTTTGGAGGGCAGATACGCAGTATTTT. Translating it yields CASSLWRADTQYF.

As DNA, the CDR3 is TGTGCCAGCAGCCTTCCCGGGACTTTTTACAATGAGCAGTTCTTC. Translating gives CASSLPGTFYNEQFF. This chain connects TRBV3-1 (or the pseudogene TRBV3-2) to TRBJ2-1, with D perhaps TRBD2 (6 bases). This CDR3 has 15 amino acids. Trimming took off 4 bases at V and 4 bases at J, with 14 bases between the two ends. Germline V gives CDR1 LGHDT, CDR2 YNNKEL (reference sequence).

The rearrangement links TRBV4-3 to TRBJ1-3; TRBD1 is a possible D gene (6 bases). The CDR3 spans 15 residues. V dropped 1 base and J dropped 1 base, with 8 bases sitting between them. Germline CDR1 and CDR2: LGHNA and YSLEER. CDR3 protein: CASSQGTGSGNTIYF. CDR3 DNA sequence: TGCGCCAGCAGCCAAGGAACAGGGTCTGGAAACACCATATATTTT.

The chain has TRBV28 and TRBJ2-7, with D perhaps TRBD1 (7 bases). Per germline, CDR1 MDHEN and CDR2 SYDVKM. V lost 3 bases, J lost 5 bases, and 11 bases lay in between. The CDR3 loop spans 13 amino acids. In DNA form, the CDR3 reads TGTGCCAGCAGTTTTTCAGGGGGGAACGAGCAGTACTTC. It yields the protein CASSFSGGNEQYF.

The J gene is TRBJ1-1, the V gene TRBV7-9, with 11 nucleotides matching TRBD1. V dropped 5 bases and J dropped 5; count of bases not matched to a gene: 16. Germline V CDR1 and CDR2: SEHNR, FQNEAQ (reference sequence). The CDR3 is made up of 18 amino acids. CDR3 DNA sequence: TGTGCCAGCAGCACTGATAATCCGGACAGGGGGCGTAGAACTGAAGCTTTCTTT. The encoded protein is CASSTDNPDRGRRTEAFF.

The chain couples TRBV19 to TRBJ1-1; the D is unclear. The CDR3 length is 15 residues. CDR1 is LNHDA and CDR2 is SQIVND in the germline V gene (reference sequence). Trimming took off 3 bases at V and 0 bases at J, with 11 bases between the two ends. For the CDR3, the DNA is TGTGCCAGTAGTATTGGAGACCTAGTGAACACTGAAGCTTTCTTT. It encodes CASSIGDLVNTEAFF.

This clone came up once. The rearrangement links TRBV4-1 to TRBJ2-1, with 9 positions matching TRBD2. J lost 7 bases, V lost 1 base, and 11 bases had no gene match. Germline V gene sequence: CDR1 MGHRA, CDR2 YSYEKL. The length of the CDR3 is 17 residues. For the CDR3, the DNA is TGCGCCAGCAGCCAAGTAGGATATAGCGGGAGACGGAATGAGCAGTTCTTC. Protein sequence: CASSQVGYSGRRNEQFF.

The V call is TRBV7-9, the J call TRBJ2-4, with D maybe TRBD1 (6 bases). Trimming took off 6 bases at V and 10 bases at J, with 13 bases between the two ends. The CDR3 is 12 amino acids. Germline assignment: CDR1 SEHNR and CDR2 FQNEAQ (reference sequence). The CDR3: CASSSVGTIQYF. The CDR3 region has the DNA TGTGCCAGCAGTTCGGTGGGGACAATTCAGTACTTC.

This chain connects TRBV21-1 to TRBJ2-2; TRBD2, the table's D call, lacks a check against the DNA. TRBV21-1 has pseudogene status. This CDR3 region has 16 residues. The DNA for the CDR3 is TGTGCCAGCAGCAATAAACTAGCGGGATTCACCGGGGAGCTGTTTTTT. This sequence encodes CASSNKLAGFTGELFF.

This rearrangement joins TRBV14 to TRBJ2-1; TRBD2 matches 9 bases. The CDR3 consists of 17 residues. CDR1 is SGHDN, CDR2 FVKESK, per germline. V was pared by 2 bases and J by 3 bases, with 8 bases of the junction left unmatched. CDR3 nucleotides: TGTGCCAGCAGCCAACCTTTACTAGCGGGTCTCTACAATGAGCAGTTCTTC. Protein: CASSQPLLAGLYNEQFF.

The chain uses TRBV30 and TRBJ1-5; D not certain. The CDR3 covers 13 residues. The germline gives CDR1 GTSNPN, CDR2 SVGIG (reference sequence). Trimming cost V 2 bases and J 2 bases, with 7 bases left between them. The CDR3 DNA follows: TGTGCCTGGAGTCGTAATGGCAATCAGCCCCAGCATTTT. Its protein is CAWSRNGNQPQHF.